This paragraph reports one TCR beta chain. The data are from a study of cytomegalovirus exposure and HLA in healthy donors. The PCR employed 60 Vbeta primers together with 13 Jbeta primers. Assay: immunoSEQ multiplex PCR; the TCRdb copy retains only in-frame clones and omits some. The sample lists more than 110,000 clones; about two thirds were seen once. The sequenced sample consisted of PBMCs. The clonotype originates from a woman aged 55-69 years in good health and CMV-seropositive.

CDR3 sequence: CASSSPRQSYEQYF. CDR3 DNA: TGTGCCAGCAGCTCCCCCCGACAGTCCTACGAGCAGTACTTC. The chain joins TRBV7-9 to TRBJ2-7, with D maybe TRBD1 (5 bases). The CDR3 totals 14 residues. Germline CDR1 reads SEHNR; CDR2 reads FQNEAQ (reference sequence). Trimming took 4 bases from V and 1 from J, leaving 11 bases between them.